This T cell receptor beta chain was retrieved from a study of regulatory T cells in long-lasting Graves disease. Study observations and caveats: It was in persistent disease that TRBV28, TRBJ1-2 and TRBJ2-5 were favored.

With 4 bases clipped from V and 0 bases from J, the junction kept 13 bases outside the gene matches. From germline, CDR1 is LNHDA and CDR2 SQIVND (reference sequence). This CDR3 contains 18 residues. Time point described: newly diagnosed GD, antithyroid drugs for less than 3 months. Preparation of the TCR library used RNA extracted from PBMCs. In building TCR beta libraries, iRepertoire HTBI primers were used together with Arm-PCR of CDR3 regions. TCRdb passed the multiplex PCR reads through MiXCR, listing each CDR3 protein once. The sample has fewer than 450,000 distinct CDR3 sequences, 15% seen once; the top ten hold over 7%. In regard to this clonotype: Its antigen remains unknown.

The same sample was also studied in work on T cells in Graves' hyperthyroidism and ophthalmopathy. This second study says: Most expanded thyroid clonotypes above 0.001 also appeared in blood. Researchers report that a 13 V-J model separated ophthalmopathy from stable hyperthyroidism.

V and J are TRBV19 and TRBJ1-2; 8 bases fit TRBD1. This TCR was sampled from a woman aged 40 to 49 with Graves disease. Sequencing used peripheral blood mononuclear cells (PBMCs), obtained at new diagnosis, from a patient treated with antithyroid drugs. CDR3 protein: CASSSQGATTLANYGYTF. The CDR3 nucleotides are TGTGCCAGTAGTAGTCAGGGGGCTACGACATTAGCTAACTATGGCTACACCTTC.